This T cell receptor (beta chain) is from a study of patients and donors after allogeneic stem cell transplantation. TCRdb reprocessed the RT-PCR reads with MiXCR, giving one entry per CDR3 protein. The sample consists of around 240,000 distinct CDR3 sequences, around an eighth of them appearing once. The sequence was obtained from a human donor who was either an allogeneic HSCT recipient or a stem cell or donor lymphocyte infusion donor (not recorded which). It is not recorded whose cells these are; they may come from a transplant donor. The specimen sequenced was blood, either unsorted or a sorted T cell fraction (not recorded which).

This CDR3 is CASSWDTYNEQFF. CDR3 in DNA: TGTGCCAGCAGCTGGGACACTTACAATGAGCAGTTCTTC. The V gene is TRBV7-8, the J gene TRBJ2-1; TRBD1 might be the D (6 bases). V was pared by 4 bases and J by 4 bases, with 8 bases between. This CDR3 region has 13 residues. Germline loops: CDR1 SGHVS, CDR2 FQNEAQ.